These 32 T cell receptor beta chains were sequenced from one sample in a study of vaccination effects on CD4 cells after COVID-19. Before sequencing, viral peptide pools were used by the ViraFEST assay to expand antigen-specific CD4+ T cells. Culture lasted approximately 10 days before CD4+ T cell isolation. Everyone in the study got two shots of either the BNT162b2 or mRNA-1273 vaccine. These TCRs are of unknown antigen specificity. The protocol was immunoSEQ multiplex PCR, while the TCRdb copy is restricted to in-frame clones and leaves out a portion. Of about 61,000 clones in the sample, roughly 72% were seen once. The sequencing here drew on CD4+ T cells from PBMCs cultured with HCoV-229E spike peptides, taken after COVID-19 vaccination. The receptors shown here come from a human donor who received a COVID-19 vaccine.

This clone was seen more than once but under ten times. The chain is built from TRBV5-1 and TRBJ1-1; TRBD1 might be the D (6 bases). CDR3 length equals 15 residues. Trimming stripped 5 bases from V and 2 bases from J, with 16 bases between. Germline V CDR1 and CDR2: SGHRS, YFSETQ. CDR3 in DNA: TGCGCCAGCAGATACCAGGGGAGCGGAAACACTGAAGCTTTCTTT. Protein product: CASRYQGSGNTEAFF. The entire variable domain, with the rest obtained from reference TRBV5-1 and TRBJ1-1, is as follows: KAGVTQTPRYLIKTRGQQVTLSCSPISGHRSVSWYQQTPGQGLQFLFEYFSETQRNKGNFPGRFSGRQFSNSRSEMNVSTLELGDSALYLCASRYQGSGNTEAFFGQGTRLTVV.

A remark on this clone: The junction departs from germline at one end; a sequencing error may be responsible. The chain links TRBV3-1 (or the pseudogene TRBV3-2) to TRBJ2-2; the D gene could be TRBD1 or TRBD2 (6 bases each). This CDR3 region has 18 residues. The germline CDR1 and CDR2 sequences are LGHDT and YNNKEL (reference sequence). The CDR3 DNA is TGTGCCAGCAGCCATAAGTACAGGGAAGGAGGGAACTCCGGGGAGCTGTTTTTT. As protein: CASSHKYREGGNSGELFF.

The V gene is TRBV2, the J gene TRBJ2-3, with 12 bases fitting TRBD2. The germline CDR1 and CDR2 sequences are SNHLY and FYNNEI. This CDR3 spans 19 amino acids. The ends lost 8 bases at V and 0 bases at J; junction bases unmatched: 15. The CDR3 here is CASGGPGLAGYTSTDTQYF. CDR3 coding DNA: TGTGCCAGCGGAGGACCGGGACTAGCGGGTTACACTAGCACAGATACGCAGTATTTT.

The chain recombines TRBV9 with TRBJ2-2; tentative D call: TRBD2 (5 bases). The CDR3 spans 16 residues. With 0 bases removed from V and 1 base from J, the gap between germline ends came to 10 bases. The germline V gene has CDR1 SGDLS and CDR2 YYNGEE. CDR3 sequence: CASSVARGMNTGELFF. The CDR3 region has the DNA TGTGCCAGCAGCGTAGCTCGAGGGATGAACACCGGGGAGCTGTTTTTT.

This clone was found once. The chain uses TRBV4-3 and TRBJ2-5, with a weak D call TRBD2 (5 bases). Trimming took off 0 bases at V and 0 bases at J, with 14 bases between the two ends. Germline values: CDR1 LGHNA, CDR2 YSLEER. This CDR3 comprises 17 residues. The CDR3 sequence is CASSQDGRGSYQETQYF. CDR3 DNA: TGCGCCAGCAGCCAAGATGGCCGGGGATCGTACCAAGAGACCCAGTACTTC.

This clone appeared a few times. J is TRBJ1-6 and V is TRBV2, with 12 bases matching TRBD1. This CDR3 contains 16 residues. Germline CDR1 and CDR2: SNHLY and FYNNEI. The J segment lost 9 bases and the V segment lost 6 bases, leaving 9 bases of the junction unmatched. The CDR3 bases are TGTGCCAGCAGGGGGACAGGGGGCGCCTCAAGTTCACCCCTCCACTTT. Translation gives CASRGTGGASSSPLHF. Filled out from reference TRBV2 and TRBJ1-6, the complete variable domain reads EPEVTQTPSHQVTQMGQEVILRCVPISNHLYFYWYRQILGQKVEFLVSFYNNEISEKSEIFDDQFSVERPDGSNFTLKIRSTKLEDSAMYFCASRGTGGASSSPLHFGNGTRLTVT.

The rearrangement uses TRBV30 and TRBJ2-2; 7 bases align to TRBD1. Per germline, CDR1 GTSNPN and CDR2 SVGIG (reference sequence). V lost 7 bases and J lost 3; bases outside the gene matches: 5. The CDR3 totals 13 residues. CDR3 amino acids: CAYTGQYTGELFF. The CDR3, as DNA: TGTGCCTACACGGGACAGTACACCGGGGAGCTGTTTTTT.

The gene calls are TRBV10-3 and TRBJ1-5, with 7 positions matching TRBD1. J gave up 2 bases and V 0 bases, and 1 base lay outside the gene matches. Germline lookup yields CDR1 ENHRY and CDR2 SYGVKD. The length of the CDR3 is 15 residues. CDR3 region: CAISESGGGNQPQHF. In DNA, the CDR3 is TGTGCCATCAGTGAGTCAGGGGGCGGCAATCAGCCCCAGCATTTT.

CDR3 protein: CSVGSGENGYTF. The CDR3 DNA is TGCAGCGTTGGCTCCGGGGAAAATGGCTACACCTTC. V usage is TRBV29-1 and J usage is TRBJ1-2, with D hard to call. This CDR3 comprises 12 residues. Germline V gives CDR1 SQVTM, CDR2 ANQGSEA. Between the trimmed V and J ends, which lost 4 bases and 6 bases, there was a span of 12 bases.

The chain employs TRBV28 and TRBJ2-3; D not resolved. The CDR3 covers 15 residues. Deletions cut 4 bases from V and 4 bases from J, with 15 bases between. Germline V lookup: CDR1 MDHEN, CDR2 SYDVKM. DNA for the CDR3: TGTGCCAGCAGTTCCTATAAGGGATTGGCAGATACGCAGTATTTT. This gives the protein CASSSYKGLADTQYF.

This clone was seen a single time. This chain links TRBV19 with TRBJ1-2; a weak D match, TRBD1 (5 bases). Germline CDR1 reads LNHDA; CDR2 reads SQIVND (reference sequence). The V end lost 5 bases, the J end lost 4 bases, and 17 bases lay between the germline ends. This CDR3 has 15 residues. CDR3 nucleotides: TGTGCCAGTAGTCCGGGGCGGGCGGCGGCCTATGGCTACACCTTC. Translating gives CASSPGRAAAYGYTF.

The chain carries TRBV18 and TRBJ2-7; D is perhaps TRBD1 or TRBD2 (5 bases each). Germline lookup yields CDR1 KGHSH and CDR2 LQKENI. V was clipped by 3 bases and J by 1 base, with 10 bases between them. CDR3 length equals 14 residues. Here the CDR3 reads CASSPLEGSYEQYV. DNA for the CDR3: TGTGCCAGCTCACCCCTCGAGGGGTCCTACGAGCAGTACGTC.

The rearrangement joins TRBV29-1 to TRBJ1-2, with unresolved D. Deletions cut 3 bases from V and 6 bases from J, with 8 bases between. There are 11 residues in the CDR3. Looked up from germline, CDR1 is SQVTM and CDR2 is ANQGSEA. The CDR3 region is CSVDGADGYTF. In nucleotides, the CDR3 is TGCAGCGTTGACGGCGCGGATGGCTACACCTTC.

The V and J genes are TRBV6-1 and TRBJ2-1, with D possibly matching TRBD1 (5 bases). Trimming left V 5 bases short and J 0 bases short, with 11 bases between. The CDR3 is 15 amino acids. Per germline, CDR1 MNHNS and CDR2 SASEGT. CDR3: CASSSTGSSYNEQFF. CDR3 in DNA: TGTGCCAGCAGTTCTACAGGAAGCTCCTACAATGAGCAGTTCTTC.

The chain recombines TRBV7-2 with TRBJ2-5, with a possible D match to TRBD1 (5 bases). Trimming shortened V by 1 base and J by 4 bases, and 13 bases separated the two germline ends. This CDR3 has 15 amino acids. CDR1 is SGHTA, CDR2 FQGNSA, per germline. CDR3 in amino acids: CASSLVRASGETQYF. The CDR3, as DNA: TGTGCCAGCAGCTTAGTCAGGGCTTCAGGAGAGACCCAGTACTTC.

This rearrangement joins TRBV2 to TRBJ2-2; the match to TRBD1 covers 7 bases. Trimming removed 8 bases from V and 4 bases from J; junction bases left unmatched: 7. Looked up from germline, CDR1 is SNHLY and CDR2 is FYNNEI. This CDR3 region has 14 residues. CDR3 loop: CASSPRGPTGELFF. DNA of the CDR3: TGTGCCAGCTCACCAAGGGGGCCCACCGGGGAGCTGTTTTTT.

J is TRBJ1-4 and V is TRBV7-9; D is possibly TRBD1 (5 bases). Per germline, CDR1 SEHNR and CDR2 FQNEAQ (reference sequence). This CDR3 is 16 amino acids long. V lost 4 bases to trimming and J lost 8 bases, with 20 bases between them. The CDR3 nucleotides read TGTGCCAGCAGCTCTAATATGGGGGGAGTCTACGAAAAACTGTTTTTT. Its protein product is CASSSNMGGVYEKLFF.

The chain couples TRBV6-5 to TRBJ2-5; D call uncertain. Germline values: CDR1 MNHEY, CDR2 SVGAGI. The CDR3 is made up of 14 amino acids. V lost 5 bases and J lost 2, with 12 bases in between. CDR3 sequence (DNA): TGTGCCAGCAGTATATCACCGTTGCAAGAGACCCAGTACTTC. It yields the protein CASSISPLQETQYF.

The J gene is TRBJ1-5, the V gene TRBV2; D is perhaps TRBD1 (5 bases). Germline CDR1 SNHLY, CDR2 FYNNEI. V was pared by 7 bases and J by 5 bases, with 12 bases between. The CDR3 sequence is 13 residues long. The CDR3 sequence is CASTKTDYQPQHF. CDR3 in DNA: TGTGCCAGCACGAAGACAGATTATCAGCCCCAGCATTTT.

This clone was seen just once. The rearrangement uses TRBV18 and TRBJ1-3, with D unresolved. The CDR3 is 15 residues long. Germline V gene sequence: CDR1 KGHSH, CDR2 LQKENI. V was clipped by 3 bases and J by 9 bases, with 18 bases between them. The CDR3 is CASSPWAPPEGTIYF. CDR3 nucleotides: TGTGCCAGCTCACCCTGGGCCCCTCCCGAGGGCACCATATATTTT.

This chain joins TRBV19 and TRBJ2-1, with 9 bases matching TRBD1. The ends lost 5 bases at V and 0 bases at J; junction bases unmatched: 5. The germline CDR1 and CDR2 sequences are LNHDA and SQIVND (reference sequence). This CDR3 has 16 amino acids. The CDR3 spells CASSPMTGGSYNEQFF. In DNA, the CDR3 is TGTGCCAGTAGTCCTATGACAGGGGGCTCCTACAATGAGCAGTTCTTC.

This rearrangement joins TRBV5-8 to TRBJ2-7; unclear D gene. The germline CDR1 and CDR2 sequences are SGHTS and YDEGEE. This CDR3 has 15 residues. V shed 6 bases and J shed 0 bases, with 16 bases lying between them. In DNA form, the CDR3 reads TGTGCCAGCACCCTCAGGACCTATCTCTCCTACGAGCAGTACGTC. Protein: CASTLRTYLSYEQYV.

This rearrangement joins TRBV2 to TRBJ2-7; D remains ambiguous. The V gene's germline CDR1 is SNHLY and CDR2 FYNNEI. This CDR3 has 16 residues. Trimming removed 0 bases at V and 2 bases at J, with 14 bases between. The CDR3 sequence: CASSEAPPSRTYEQYV. The DNA of the CDR3 is TGTGCCAGCAGTGAAGCTCCGCCCAGCAGAACCTACGAGCAGTACGTC.

This clone was observed once. The chain links TRBV19 to TRBJ1-2; 9 bases match TRBD1. Unmatched junction bases numbered 11, after V lost 5 bases and J lost 4 bases. Germline V lookup: CDR1 LNHDA, CDR2 SQIVND (reference sequence). CDR3 length: 16 amino acids. CDR3 bases: TGTGCCAGTAGTCCGGGACAGGGAAAAACGAGCTATGGCTACACCTTC. It encodes CASSPGQGKTSYGYTF.

This rearrangement joins TRBV4-1 to TRBJ2-5; D uncertain. CDR3 length equals 14 residues. Deletions cut 4 bases from V and 2 bases from J, with 11 bases between. Germline CDR1 and CDR2: MGHRA and YSYEKL. The chain's CDR3 is CASSLPGLQETQYF. CDR3 DNA sequence: TGCGCCAGCAGCCTCCCCGGCTTGCAAGAGACCCAGTACTTC.

The rearrangement joins TRBV4-1 to TRBJ1-1; no clear D. V gave up 1 base and J gave up 2 bases, with 14 bases separating them. The CDR3 is 16 amino acids. Germline CDR1 is MGHRA and CDR2 is YSYEKL. The DNA of the CDR3 is TGCGCCAGCAGCCAAGTACAGTCCTTAGCCAACACTGAAGCTTTCTTT. It yields the protein CASSQVQSLANTEAFF.

This chain uses TRBV5-1 with TRBJ2-7; D uncertain. The CDR3 covers 14 residues. Trimming left V 4 bases short and J 6 bases short, with 17 bases between. The V gene's germline CDR1 is SGHRS and CDR2 YFSETQ. This CDR3 reads CASSTGPIPLEQYV. DNA for the CDR3: TGCGCCAGCAGCACGGGTCCTATCCCCCTCGAGCAGTACGTC.

The chain couples TRBV2 to TRBJ1-2, with D possibly matching TRBD1 (5 bases). This CDR3 has 15 residues. The germline gives CDR1 SNHLY, CDR2 FYNNEI. V was pared by 5 bases and J by 5 bases, with 18 bases between. The CDR3 bases are TGTGCCAGCAGTCAAAACGACAGCCCATTTTATGGCTACACCTTC. Translating it yields CASSQNDSPFYGYTF.

The chain carries TRBV7-2 and TRBJ2-5; D may be TRBD1 (6 bases). V was pared by 4 bases and J by 5 bases, with 20 bases between. The CDR3 length is 16 residues. Germline-derived CDR1 and CDR2 are SGHTA and FQGNSA. The CDR3 spells CASSSINAGALETQYF. The CDR3 DNA reads as TGTGCCAGCAGCTCGATTAACGCAGGGGCCCTGGAGACCCAGTACTTC.

This rearrangement joins TRBV12-3 or TRBV12-4 to TRBJ2-2; no clear D gene. CDR3 size: 13 residues. Trimming left V 5 bases short and J 6 bases short, with 10 bases between. The CDR3 region has the DNA TGTGCCAGCAGTATTAAACGTTCCGGGGAGCTGTTTTTT. Amino acids: CASSIKRSGELFF.

The chain couples TRBV5-8 to TRBJ1-5; D is perhaps TRBD1 (6 bases). CDR3 length: 17 residues. Trimming removed 2 bases from V and 0 bases from J, with 15 bases in between. Germline-derived CDR1 and CDR2 are SGHTS and YDEGEE. The CDR3 loop is CASSFRVQGYSNQPQHF. In nucleotides, the CDR3 is TGTGCCAGCAGCTTCAGGGTACAGGGCTATAGCAATCAGCCCCAGCATTTT. Supplemented by reference TRBV5-8 and TRBJ1-5, the full variable domain reads EAGVTQSPTHLIKTRGQQATLRCSPISGHTSVYWYQQALGLGLQFLLWYDEGEERNRGNFPPRFSGRQFPNYSSELNVNALELEDSALYLCASSFRVQGYSNQPQHFGDGTRLSIL.

This chain joins TRBV5-6 and TRBJ2-5; 8 bases match TRBD2. The V segment lost 3 bases and the J segment 2 bases; nucleotides outside the gene matches: 6. The CDR3 spans 15 residues. The germline gives CDR1 SGHDT, CDR2 YYEEEE. CDR3 sequence: CASSSGASGQETQYF. CDR3 DNA: TGTGCCAGCAGCTCTGGGGCTAGCGGGCAAGAGACCCAGTACTTC.